The 32 T cell receptor beta chains reported below all come from one sample, sequenced in a study of OX40 agonist ivuxolimab in advanced cancers. Measured with immunoSEQ multiplex PCR; TCRdb has only the in-frame clones, and not every one. Of 57,000 or so clones listed, around 84% are singletons. The sequenced sample was CD4+ or CD8+ T cells sorted from blood, obtained in a trial of the OX40 agonist ivuxolimab. The receptors shown here come from an adult with an advanced solid tumor such as melanoma, head and neck, liver or kidney cancer.

This clone occurred a few times. As DNA, the CDR3 is TGTGCCACTAGCGGCCACAATGAGCAGTTCTTC. Translation: CATSGHNEQFF. The V call is TRBV19, the J call TRBJ2-1; the match to TRBD2 covers 7 bases. The germline CDR1 and CDR2 sequences are LNHDA and SQIVND (reference sequence). The trim removed 10 bases at V and 5 bases at J, leaving 2 bases unmatched. The CDR3 spans 11 residues.

V gene TRBV7-8 combines with J gene TRBJ1-2; 10 nucleotides agree with TRBD1. The CDR3 has 14 amino acids. The germline V gene has CDR1 SGHVS and CDR2 FQNEAQ. The V gene end was trimmed by 4 bases and the J gene end by 6 bases; junction bases not matched to a gene: 5. Written as DNA, the CDR3 is TGTGCCAGCAGCTCGACAGGGGGCTTCCATGGCTACACCTTC. This codes for CASSSTGGFHGYTF. Full variable domain (remainder filled in from reference TRBV7-8 and TRBJ1-2): GAGVSQSPRYKVAKRGQDVALRCDPISGHVSLFWYQQALGQGPEFLTYFQNEAQLDKSGLPSDRFFAERPEGSVSTLKIQRTQQEDSAVYLCASSSTGGFHGYTFGSGTRLTVV.

V usage is TRBV15 and J usage is TRBJ2-3; 13 bases line up with TRBD2. Germline V lookup: CDR1 LNHNV, CDR2 YYDKDF (reference sequence). The CDR3 runs 17 residues. The V segment lost 9 bases and the J segment 4 bases; nucleotides outside the gene matches: 13. The CDR3 coding sequence is TGTGCCACGGAAGGTGGACTAGCGGGAGATCGTGCAGATACGCAGTATTTT. The encoded protein is CATEGGLAGDRADTQYF.

The chain links TRBV28 to TRBJ2-1, with TRBD2 matching 10 bases. The CDR3 sequence is 14 residues long. The V gene end was trimmed by 10 bases and the J gene end by 4 bases; junction bases not matched to a gene: 7. The germline V gene has CDR1 MDHEN and CDR2 SYDVKM. For the CDR3, the DNA is TGTGCCACAGCACTAGCGGGACTTTACAATGAGCAGTTCTTC. Residues: CATALAGLYNEQFF. Full variable domain (remainder filled in from reference TRBV28 and TRBJ2-1): DVKVTQSSRYLVKRTGEKVFLECVQDMDHENMFWYRQDPGLGLRLIYFSYDVKMKEKGDIPEGYSVSREKKERFSLILESASTNQTSMYLCATALAGLYNEQFFGPGTRLTVL.

This sequence joins TRBV5-1 and TRBJ2-1; D call uncertain. This CDR3 is built from 11 residues. Germline values: CDR1 SGHRS, CDR2 YFSETQ. Trimming removed 0 bases from V and 9 bases from J, with 4 bases in between. The CDR3 is CASSLEGEQFF. The CDR3 DNA sequence: TGCGCCAGCAGCTTGGAGGGTGAGCAGTTCTTC.

This clone was seen only once. The V call is TRBV9, the J call TRBJ2-2; the match to TRBD2 covers 7 bases. This CDR3 spans 17 amino acids. CDR1 is SGDLS, CDR2 YYNGEE, per germline. With V trimmed by 3 bases and J by 1 base, 9 bases remained unmatched. The CDR3 DNA reads as TGTGCCAGCAGCGCCAATGGTGGCGGGAGGAACACCGGGGAGCTGTTTTTT. Its protein product is CASSANGGGRNTGELFF.

The rearrangement joins TRBV7-9 to TRBJ2-5; D is undetermined. CDR3 size: 13 residues. Trimming removed 11 bases at V and 2 bases at J, with 15 bases between. Germline lookup yields CDR1 SEHNR and CDR2 FQNEAQ (reference sequence). The CDR3 DNA reads TGTGCCGTAGAGGCCACGGGTCAAGAGACCCAGTACTTC. Amino acid sequence: CAVEATGQETQYF.

The chain is built from TRBV7-9 and TRBJ1-1, with D unresolved. From germline, CDR1 is SEHNR and CDR2 FQNEAQ (reference sequence). V lost 1 base, J lost 7 bases, and 7 bases lay in between. This CDR3 has 12 amino acids. In DNA form, the CDR3 reads TGTGCCAGCAGCTTAGGAGGGAATGAAGCTTTCTTT. This encodes CASSLGGNEAFF. The full variable domain, rest sourced from reference TRBV7-9 and TRBJ1-1, is DTGVSQNPRHKITKRGQNVTFRCDPISEHNRLYWYRQTLGQGPEFLTYFQNEAQLEKSRLLSDRFSAERPKGSFSTLEIQRTEQGDSAMYLCASSLGGNEAFFGQGTRLTVV.

CDR3 amino acids: CASSIIPFGQGSEAFF. In nucleotides, the CDR3 is TGTGCCAGTAGTATTATCCCATTCGGGCAGGGGAGTGAAGCTTTCTTT. This chain joins TRBV19 and TRBJ1-1, with a weak D call TRBD1 (6 bases). The CDR3 sequence is 16 residues long. Trimming removed 3 bases at V and 7 bases at J, with 21 bases between. In germline, CDR1 is LNHDA, CDR2 SQIVND (reference sequence).

This clone is a singleton in its sample. The rearrangement links TRBV23-1 to TRBJ2-7, with 9 positions matching TRBD1. TRBV23-1 is annotated as an ORF whose role is uncertain. The CDR3 consists of 13 residues. The V segment lost 7 bases and the J segment 2 bases; nucleotides outside the gene matches: 3. The CDR3 DNA follows: TGCGCCAGCATCCGGGACAGGGCCTACGAGCAGTACTTC. Its translation: CASIRDRAYEQYF.

This clone showed up just once. The CDR3 reads CASSLEGGLNQPQHF. In DNA form, the CDR3 reads TGTGCCAGCAGCTTAGAAGGGGGCCTGAATCAGCCCCAGCATTTT. The chain links TRBV7-9 to TRBJ1-5; 7 nucleotides agree with TRBD1. This CDR3 region has 15 residues. J gave up 4 bases and V 1 base, and 4 bases lay outside the gene matches. Germline lookup yields CDR1 SEHNR and CDR2 FQNEAQ (reference sequence).

In this sample, this clone turned up a few times. The rearrangement links TRBV6-5 to TRBJ1-1; the D is unclear. Germline V gives CDR1 MNHEY, CDR2 SVGAGI. V lost 5 bases, J lost 0 bases, and 7 bases lay in between. The CDR3 runs to 13 residues. Here the CDR3 DNA reads TGTGCCAGCAGTCGTACCATGAACACTGAAGCTTTCTTT. Residues: CASSRTMNTEAFF.

The CDR3 DNA sequence: TGTGCCTGGAATTCCGGGACAGGGGAAGTTAGTACGCAGTATTTT. Translation: CAWNSGTGEVSTQYF. The chain carries TRBV30 and TRBJ2-3, with 10 bases lining up with TRBD1. The CDR3 contains 15 residues. The germline gives CDR1 GTSNPN, CDR2 SVGIG (reference sequence). J was trimmed by 8 bases and V by 4 bases; bases with no gene match: 12.

The chain uses TRBV11-2 and TRBJ1-1, with TRBD1 as a possible D gene (5 bases). Trimming stripped 5 bases from V and 7 bases from J, with 8 bases between. The CDR3 sequence is 11 residues long. Germline-derived CDR1 and CDR2 are SGHAT and FQNNGV. CDR3 coding DNA: TGTGCCAGCAGCAGCAGGGTTGAAGCTTTCTTT. Protein: CASSSRVEAFF.

CDR3 sequence reads: CASSSGTGGARGYTF. CDR3 in DNA: TGTGCCAGCAGCTCCGGGACAGGGGGCGCGAGGGGCTACACCTTC. This chain links TRBV7-6 with TRBJ1-2; 12 bases are a match to TRBD1. The V segment lost 4 bases and the J segment 8 bases; nucleotides outside the gene matches: 8. The V gene's germline CDR1 is SGHVS and CDR2 FNYEAQ. The CDR3 loop spans 15 amino acids.

The J gene is TRBJ2-2, the V gene TRBV28; no clear D gene. Per germline, CDR1 MDHEN and CDR2 SYDVKM. This CDR3 spans 16 amino acids. V was clipped by 5 bases and J by 1 base, with 14 bases between them. CDR3 residues: CASSPPLFQNTGELFF. In DNA form, the CDR3 reads TGTGCCAGCAGTCCCCCGTTGTTCCAGAACACCGGGGAGCTGTTTTTT.

This clone was recorded once. This rearrangement joins TRBV11-2 to TRBJ2-7; D possibly uses TRBD1 or TRBD2 (5 bases each). Germline lookup yields CDR1 SGHAT and CDR2 FQNNGV. The germline V and J ends were trimmed by 5 bases and 6 bases, with 23 bases remaining between them. The CDR3 is made up of 16 amino acids. The CDR3 DNA is TGTGCCAGCAGCCGGGGTTTCGGGACGGCGTCCGGCGAGCAGTACTTC. Encoded protein: CASSRGFGTASGEQYF.

The V call is TRBV4-2, the J call TRBJ2-5; D unclear. The J call may be wrong; the DNA end is better matched by TRBJ2-7. Germline CDR1 and CDR2: LGHNA and YNFKEQ. The CDR3 sequence is 15 residues long. The CDR3 loop is CASSQDGASTYEQYF. The CDR3 bases are TGTGCCAGCAGCCAAGATGGAGCGTCCACCTACGAGCAGTACTTC.

Only one count was recorded for this clone. The chain has TRBV28 and TRBJ2-5; D is ambiguous. With the DNA end fitting TRBJ2-7 better, the J assignment may be wrong. Germline CDR1 and CDR2: MDHEN and SYDVKM. The CDR3 covers 11 residues. In DNA form, the CDR3 reads TGTGCCAGCAGTGGAAACTACGAGCAGTACTTC. It translates to CASSGNYEQYF.

The V gene is TRBV18, the J gene TRBJ1-6, with 9 bases that match TRBD1. The CDR3 extends over 14 amino acids. The V and J ends lost 6 bases and 7 bases, in that order; junction bases with no gene match: 4. Germline CDR1 and CDR2: KGHSH and LQKENI. CDR3 sequence reads: CASSGQGLNSPLHF. The CDR3 coding sequence is TGTGCCAGCTCCGGACAGGGGCTGAATTCACCCCTCCACTTT.

The rearrangement joins TRBV10-3 to TRBJ1-5, with TRBD1 matching 7 bases. Germline V gene lookup returns CDR1 ENHRY and CDR2 SYGVKD. V trimming: 0 bases; J trimming: 6 bases; junction bases outside the gene matches: 11. The CDR3 runs to 17 residues. The DNA of the CDR3 is TGTGCCATCAGTGAGTCGATAAAACAGGGGTACGGTCAGCCCCAGCATTTT. Translation: CAISESIKQGYGQPQHF.

This sequence joins TRBV30 and TRBJ2-7; TRBD1 might be the D (6 bases). The CDR3 sequence is 16 residues long. Trimming removed 0 bases from V and 2 bases from J, with 17 bases in between. Germline lookup yields CDR1 GTSNPN and CDR2 SVGIG (reference sequence). The CDR3 DNA reads TGTGCCTGGAGTGTAGGGGGAGCGGAAGCTCCCTACGAGCAGTACTTC. Translating gives CAWSVGGAEAPYEQYF.

The rearrangement uses TRBV28 and TRBJ2-5, with D perhaps matching TRBD1 or TRBD2 (5 bases each). Germline-derived CDR1 and CDR2 are MDHEN and SYDVKM. The V gene lost 4 bases and the J gene lost 3 bases, with 12 bases spanning the gap. The CDR3 runs to 14 residues. DNA of the CDR3: TGTGCCAGCAGTTCCGGGACGATGGAAGAGACCCAGTACTTC. The encoded protein is CASSSGTMEETQYF. Full variable domain (outside the CDR3, taken from reference TRBV28 and TRBJ2-5): DVKVTQSSRYLVKRTGEKVFLECVQDMDHENMFWYRQDPGLGLRLIYFSYDVKMKEKGDIPEGYSVSREKKERFSLILESASTNQTSMYLCASSSGTMEETQYFGPGTRLLVL.

The chain carries TRBV9 and TRBJ2-1; the D is unclear. The germline gives CDR1 SGDLS, CDR2 YYNGEE. V was trimmed by 3 bases and J by 7 bases, leaving 11 bases between them. This CDR3 contains 13 residues. The CDR3 reads CASSALQSNEQFF. The CDR3, as DNA: TGTGCCAGCAGCGCACTCCAAAGTAATGAGCAGTTCTTC.

This clone has just a few counts. The CDR3 reads CASSSGQGDYGYTF. The CDR3 DNA reads as TGTGCCAGCAGCTCAGGACAGGGTGACTATGGCTACACCTTC. The genes are TRBV11-1 and TRBJ1-2, with 8 bases fitting TRBD1. The CDR3 sequence is 14 residues long. From germline, CDR1 is SGHAT and CDR2 FQDESV (reference sequence). J gave up 3 bases and V 4 bases, and 4 bases lay outside the gene matches.

The chain links TRBV2 to TRBJ2-7; 8 nucleotides match TRBD1. CDR1 and CDR2 (germline): SNHLY, FYNNEI. The CDR3 totals 15 residues. V was clipped by 6 bases and J by 5 bases; unmatched bases: 12. CDR3 nucleotide sequence: TGTGCCAGCAGAGCCGACAGGGGATCTGAGAACGAGCAGTACTTC. It yields the protein CASRADRGSENEQYF.

This clone was seen only a few times. The gene calls are TRBV28 and TRBJ2-1, with a possible D match to TRBD2 (6 bases). Per germline, CDR1 MDHEN and CDR2 SYDVKM. This CDR3 spans 15 amino acids. With 6 bases removed from V and 0 bases from J, the gap between germline ends came to 12 bases. The CDR3 protein is CASSPSGYSYNEQFF. CDR3 nucleotides: TGTGCCAGCAGCCCCAGCGGGTACTCCTACAATGAGCAGTTCTTC.

This clone was counted a single time. DNA for the CDR3: TGTGCCAGCAGTTACGCAGGGCGCAATCAGCCCCAGCATTTT. Protein: CASSYAGRNQPQHF. This chain uses TRBV6-6 with TRBJ1-5, with D perhaps matching TRBD1 (5 bases). The CDR3 spans 14 residues. The germline CDR1 and CDR2 sequences are MNHNY and SVGAGI (reference sequence). Deletions cut 2 bases from V and 2 bases from J, with 7 bases between.

This chain connects TRBV28 to TRBJ2-1, with TRBD1 as a possible D gene (6 bases). The length of the CDR3 is 13 residues. Trimming stripped 5 bases from V and 10 bases from J, with 15 bases between. CDR1 is MDHEN, CDR2 SYDVKM, per germline. Here the CDR3 reads CASSEGDYREQFF. In DNA, the CDR3 is TGTGCCAGCAGTGAGGGGGATTATCGGGAGCAGTTCTTC.

This rearrangement joins TRBV7-9 to TRBJ2-5, with TRBD2 matching over 13 bases. The CDR3 has 16 residues. V was pared by 5 bases and J by 4 bases, with 7 bases of the junction left unmatched. Germline CDR1 is SEHNR and CDR2 is FQNEAQ (reference sequence). In nucleotides, the CDR3 is TGTGCCAGCAGCCCCGGGACTAGCGGGAACGCAGAGACCCAGTACTTC. Residues: CASSPGTSGNAETQYF.

V gene TRBV6-5 combines with J gene TRBJ2-7; TRBD1 agrees at 8 bases. Germline V gene sequence: CDR1 MNHEY, CDR2 SVGAGI. This CDR3 comprises 13 residues. V lost 6 bases, J lost 4 bases, and 5 bases stayed unmatched. For the CDR3, the DNA is TGTGCCAGCAGCGTGGACAGGGTGTACGAGCAGTACTTC. Protein product: CASSVDRVYEQYF.

The J gene is TRBJ1-3, the V gene TRBV28, with D unclear. Germline assignment: CDR1 MDHEN and CDR2 SYDVKM. This CDR3 contains 14 residues. Trimming pared 1 base from V and 2 bases from J, leaving 6 bases between. The CDR3, as DNA: TGTGCCAGCAGTTTATCAGAGGCTGGAAACACCATATATTTT. It is translated as CASSLSEAGNTIYF.